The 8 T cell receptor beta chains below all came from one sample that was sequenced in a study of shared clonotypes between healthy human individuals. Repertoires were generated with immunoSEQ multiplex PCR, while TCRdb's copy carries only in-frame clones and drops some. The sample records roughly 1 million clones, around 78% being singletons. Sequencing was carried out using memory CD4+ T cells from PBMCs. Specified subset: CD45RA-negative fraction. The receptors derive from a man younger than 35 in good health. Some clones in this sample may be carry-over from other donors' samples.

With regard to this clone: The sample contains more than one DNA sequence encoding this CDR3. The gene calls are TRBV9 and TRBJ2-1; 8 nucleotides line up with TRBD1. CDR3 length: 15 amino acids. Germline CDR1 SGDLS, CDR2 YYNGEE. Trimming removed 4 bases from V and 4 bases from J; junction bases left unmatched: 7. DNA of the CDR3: TGTGCCAGCAGCCCCCGGACAGGGTCTTACAATGAGCAGTTCTTC. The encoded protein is CASSPRTGSYNEQFF.

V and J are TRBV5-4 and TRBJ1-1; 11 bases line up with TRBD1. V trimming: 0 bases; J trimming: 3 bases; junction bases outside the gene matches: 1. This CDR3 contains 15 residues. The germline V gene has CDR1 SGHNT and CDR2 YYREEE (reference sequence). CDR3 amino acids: CASSLGGQGDTEAFF. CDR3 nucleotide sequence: TGTGCCAGCAGCTTGGGGGGACAGGGGGACACTGAAGCTTTCTTT.

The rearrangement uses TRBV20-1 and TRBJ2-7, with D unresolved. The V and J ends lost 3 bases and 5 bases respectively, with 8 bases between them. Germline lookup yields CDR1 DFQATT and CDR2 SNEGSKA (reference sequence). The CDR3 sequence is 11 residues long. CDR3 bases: TGCAGTGCTAGCGGGCCGGACGAGCAGTACTTC. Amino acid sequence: CSASGPDEQYF.

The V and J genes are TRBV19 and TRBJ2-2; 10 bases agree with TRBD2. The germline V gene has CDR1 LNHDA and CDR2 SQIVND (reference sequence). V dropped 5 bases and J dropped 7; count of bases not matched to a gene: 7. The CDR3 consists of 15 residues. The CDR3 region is CASSGLAGDIGELFF. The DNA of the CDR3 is TGTGCCAGTAGTGGGCTAGCGGGAGATATCGGGGAGCTGTTTTTT.

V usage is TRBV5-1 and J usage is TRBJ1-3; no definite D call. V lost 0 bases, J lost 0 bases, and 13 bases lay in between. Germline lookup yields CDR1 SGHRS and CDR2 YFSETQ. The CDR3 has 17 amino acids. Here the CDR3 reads CASSLEGSPSSGNTIYF. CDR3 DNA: TGCGCCAGCAGCTTGGAGGGCAGCCCGAGCTCTGGAAACACCATATATTTT.

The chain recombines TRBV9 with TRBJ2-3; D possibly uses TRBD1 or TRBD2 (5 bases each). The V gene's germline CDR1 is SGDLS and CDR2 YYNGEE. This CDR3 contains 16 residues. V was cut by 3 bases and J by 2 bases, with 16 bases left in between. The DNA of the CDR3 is TGTGCCAGCAGCGCGGGTTTCGGGGCTTACACAGATACGCAGTATTTT. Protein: CASSAGFGAYTDTQYF.

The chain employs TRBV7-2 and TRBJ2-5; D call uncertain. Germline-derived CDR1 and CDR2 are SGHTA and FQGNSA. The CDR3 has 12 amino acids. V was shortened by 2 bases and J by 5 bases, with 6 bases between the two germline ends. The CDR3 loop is CASSLSWETQYF. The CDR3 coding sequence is TGTGCCAGCAGCTTAAGTTGGGAGACCCAGTACTTC.

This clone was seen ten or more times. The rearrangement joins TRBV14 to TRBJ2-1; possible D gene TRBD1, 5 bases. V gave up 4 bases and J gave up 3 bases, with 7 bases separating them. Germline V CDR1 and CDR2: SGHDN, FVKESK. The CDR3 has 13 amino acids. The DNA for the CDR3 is TGTGCCAGCAGCCGACAGATCTACAATGAGCAGTTCTTC. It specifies CASSRQIYNEQFF.